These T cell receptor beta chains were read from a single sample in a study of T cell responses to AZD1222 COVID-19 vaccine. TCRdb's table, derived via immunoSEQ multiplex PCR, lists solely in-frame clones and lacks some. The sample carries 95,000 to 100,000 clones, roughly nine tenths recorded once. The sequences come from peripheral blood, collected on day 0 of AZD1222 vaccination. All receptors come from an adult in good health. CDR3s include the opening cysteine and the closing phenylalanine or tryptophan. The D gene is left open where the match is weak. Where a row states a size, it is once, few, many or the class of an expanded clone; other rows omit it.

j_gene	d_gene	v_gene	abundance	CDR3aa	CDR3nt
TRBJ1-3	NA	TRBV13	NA	CASSLSVSGNTIYF	TGTGCCAGCAGCTTATCAGTCTCTGGAAACACCATATATTTT
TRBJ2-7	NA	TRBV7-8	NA	CASRFSTGYEQYF	TGTGCCAGCAGATTCAGTACGGGCTACGAGCAGTACTTC
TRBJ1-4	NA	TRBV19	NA	CASSMGAGRTEKLFF	TGTGCCAGTAGTATGGGGGCAGGGAGGACTGAAAAACTGTTTTTT
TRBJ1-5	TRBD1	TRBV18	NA	CASSPPDRSSNQPQHF	TGTGCCAGCTCACCACCGGACAGGAGTAGCAATCAGCCCCAGCATTTT
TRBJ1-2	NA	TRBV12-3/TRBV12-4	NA	CASSFGVYGYTF	TGTGCCAGCAGTTTCGGGGTCTATGGCTACACCTTC
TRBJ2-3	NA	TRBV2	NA	CASSDSSSTDTQYF	TGTGCCAGCAGTGACAGTTCTAGCACAGATACGCAGTATTTT
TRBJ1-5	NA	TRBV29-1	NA	CSVGAVGQPQHF	TGCAGCGTAGGAGCGGTGGGTCAGCCCCAGCATTTT
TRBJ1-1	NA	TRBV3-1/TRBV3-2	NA	CASSQVGRTEAFF	TGTGCCAGCAGCCAAGTGGGCAGAACGGAAGCTTTCTTT
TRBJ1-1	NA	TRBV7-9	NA	CASSSADRRNTEAFF	TGTGCCAGCAGCTCGGCGGACAGAAGGAACACTGAAGCTTTCTTT
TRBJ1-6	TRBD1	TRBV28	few	CASRTTGANSPLHF	TGTGCCAGCAGAACGACAGGGGCTAATTCACCCCTCCACTTT
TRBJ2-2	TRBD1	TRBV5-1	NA	CASSMGQGESRGELFF	TGCGCCAGCAGCATGGGACAGGGAGAATCGAGAGGGGAGCTGTTTTTT